This TCR beta chain was identified during a study of T-cell memory formation after mild COVID-19. On the study more broadly: Each donor largely had its own TCR clusters. Whole-study results and caveats: Clones shrinking from day 15 to 85 showed even CD4/CD8 mixes; later expanders tilted CD4+.

TCRdb processed the 5' RACE reads anew with MiXCR; each CDR3 protein has one entry. The table includes roughly 500,000 distinct CDR3 sequences, over 20% detected once. To note about this clonotype: Its antigen remains unknown.

The CDR3 contains 14 residues. Per germline, CDR1 SGHVS and CDR2 FQNEAQ. The ends were cut back, 2 bases at V and 3 bases at J, with 8 bases in the middle. Sequenced sample: PBMCs or a T cell subset sorted from them (not recorded which). This chain uses TRBV7-8 with TRBJ1-5; D is ambiguous. The receptor was derived from an adult woman who had mild COVID-19 (a few samples of this study predate the infection). Cell type and time point are not known. The CDR3: CASSLTMVNQPQHF. The CDR3 DNA sequence: TGTGCCAGCAGCTTAACGATGGTCAATCAGCCCCAGCATTTT.